Presented here are 19 T cell receptor beta chains from one specimen sequenced in a study of T cells after yellow fever vaccination. TCRdb processed the 5' RACE reads anew with MiXCR; each CDR3 protein has one entry. The table records under 200,000 distinct CDR3 sequences, approximately 10% of them present only once. The specimen was CD8+ T cells sorted from PBMCs, collected 15 days after the yellow fever booster vaccination. These receptors were taken from a man between 18 and 29 years old who received the YFV17D yellow fever vaccine.

There are a few counts of this clonotype. V gene TRBV7-2 combines with J gene TRBJ2-1; no clear D gene. The V gene lost 1 base and the J gene lost 7 bases, with 2 bases spanning the gap. This CDR3 region has 11 residues. The V gene's germline CDR1 is SGHTA and CDR2 FQGNSA. The CDR3 DNA reads as TGTGCCAGCAGCTTAGAGAATGAGCAGTTCTTC. This encodes CASSLENEQFF.

Worth noting for this clonotype: It may be a read error: a sequence one base away is much more abundant. Here the CDR3 omits its conserved ending phenylalanine or tryptophan, so a read error is the likely source. The gene calls are TRBV5-6 and TRBJ2-1, with D hard to call. V was pared by 4 bases and J by 3 bases, with 2 bases between. CDR1 and CDR2 (germline): SGHDT, YYEEEE. This CDR3 has 11 residues. The CDR3 is CASSDYNEQFI. The DNA for the CDR3 is TGTGCCAGCAGCGACTACAATGAGCAGTTCATC.

This clonotype was picked up a small number of times. The chain couples TRBV6-5 to TRBJ2-6; D unclear. Germline loops: CDR1 MNHEY, CDR2 SVGAGI. The length of the CDR3 is 14 residues. V was trimmed by 6 bases and J by 1 base, leaving 7 bases between them. The CDR3 protein is CASSQTSGANVLTF. The CDR3, as DNA: TGTGCCAGCAGCCAGACGTCTGGGGCCAACGTCCTGACTTTC.

V gene TRBV6-5 combines with J gene TRBJ2-3; the D is unclear. The germline V gene encodes CDR1 MNHEY and CDR2 SVGAGI. The V end was cut by 0 bases, the J end by 2 bases, with 15 bases between. CDR3 length equals 17 residues. The CDR3 spells CASSYSRVGVFTDTQYF. The CDR3 DNA sequence: TGTGCCAGCAGTTACTCCCGCGTCGGCGTGTTCACAGATACGCAGTATTTT.

This clonotype was picked up a small number of times. This chain links TRBV20-1 with TRBJ2-7, with 10 nucleotides matching TRBD2. CDR1 DFQATT and CDR2 SNEGSKA come from the germline V gene (reference sequence). The CDR3 runs to 13 residues. This CDR3 reads CRPTSGEAYEQYV. CDR3 DNA: TGCAGGCCTACTAGCGGGGAGGCCTACGAGCAGTACGTC.

This clonotype has ten or more counts. The CDR3 DNA follows: TGCAGCGTTGAGGTCAGGGAGAACCAGCCCCAGCATTTT. Protein: CSVEVRENQPQHF. The chain has TRBV29-1 and TRBJ1-5; the D gene is possibly TRBD1 (5 bases). Germline CDR1 is SQVTM and CDR2 is ANQGSEA. V lost 3 bases and J lost 7, with 13 bases in between. There are 13 residues in the CDR3.

The sample holds many counts of this clonotype. V and J are TRBV5-6 and TRBJ2-7; D is ambiguous. V lost 3 bases to trimming and J lost 5 bases, with 6 bases between them. Germline V gene sequence: CDR1 SGHDT, CDR2 YYEEEE. This CDR3 has 11 residues. CDR3 DNA: TGTGCCAGCAGCTGGGGAAACGAGCAGTACTTC. It translates to CASSWGNEQYF.

This clonotype appeared a few times. The chain recombines TRBV6-5 with TRBJ2-5, with TRBD2 matching 13 bases. The CDR3 extends over 19 amino acids. Germline V CDR1 and CDR2: MNHEY, SVGAGI. V trimming: 6 bases; J trimming: 0 bases; junction bases outside the gene matches: 13. The DNA for the CDR3 is TGTGCCAGCAGAGAAGGGACTAGCGGGGTACTACCGTACCAAGAGACCCAGTACTTC. Amino acid sequence: CASREGTSGVLPYQETQYF.

This clonotype appeared many times. J is TRBJ2-7 and V is TRBV9, with 9 positions matching TRBD1. The V segment lost 4 bases and the J segment 3 bases; nucleotides outside the gene matches: 5. The CDR3 is made up of 14 amino acids. CDR1 is SGDLS and CDR2 is YYNGEE in the germline V gene. In DNA, the CDR3 is TGTGCCAGCAGCTCCGGGACAGGGATCTACGAGCAGTACTTC. It encodes CASSSGTGIYEQYF.

This clonotype turned up a few times. V gene TRBV11-1 combines with J gene TRBJ2-7; TRBD1 is a possible D gene (5 bases). V lost 4 bases and J 4 bases, leaving 14 bases between the germline ends. Per germline, CDR1 SGHAT and CDR2 FQDESV (reference sequence). CDR3 length: 14 amino acids. The CDR3 DNA is TGTGCCAGCAGCTCCAGTGGGGCTGGGTACGAGCAGTACTTC. Translation: CASSSSGAGYEQYF.

This clonotype turned up a few times. This chain uses TRBV3-1 with TRBJ1-2; 8 bases match TRBD1. J gave up 2 bases and V 6 bases, and 5 bases lay outside the gene matches. The CDR3 is made up of 14 amino acids. Per the germline V gene, CDR1 is LGHDT and CDR2 is YNNKEL (reference sequence). CDR3 residues: CASRGQGPNYGYTF. CDR3 coding DNA: TGTGCCAGCAGAGGACAGGGCCCGAACTATGGCTACACCTTC.

V and J are TRBV18 and TRBJ2-5; 13 bases map to TRBD2. V lost 2 bases and J lost 2; bases outside the gene matches: 5. This CDR3 is 17 amino acids long. Germline values: CDR1 KGHSH, CDR2 LQKENI. The CDR3 DNA reads TGTGCCAGCTCACCATCTGGACTAGCGGGGGATCAAGAGACCCAGTACTTC. Amino acid sequence: CASSPSGLAGDQETQYF.

The J gene is TRBJ2-2, the V gene TRBV5-1; D gene ambiguous. Trimming took off 1 base at V and 6 bases at J, with 4 bases between the two ends. This CDR3 is 12 amino acids long. Germline V gene lookup returns CDR1 SGHRS and CDR2 YFSETQ. This chain's CDR3 is CASSLIPGELFF. CDR3 nucleotides: TGCGCCAGCAGCTTGATCCCCGGGGAGCTGTTTTTT.

This clonotype was seen once. The chain joins TRBV19 to TRBJ2-4, with TRBD1 matching 8 bases. The CDR3 loop spans 15 amino acids. The V gene end was trimmed by 5 bases and the J gene end by 6 bases; junction bases not matched to a gene: 9. Germline CDR1 LNHDA, CDR2 SQIVND (reference sequence). The CDR3 nucleotides are TGTGCCAGTAGTCCCGACCTGGGACAGGTAAACATTCAGTACTTC. Amino acids: CASSPDLGQVNIQYF.

This clonotype was seen only a few times. The chain joins TRBV12-3 or TRBV12-4 to TRBJ1-3; no clear D gene. Trimming removed 2 bases from V and 9 bases from J, with 11 bases in between. The CDR3 covers 13 residues. CDR3 sequence (DNA): TGTGCCAGCAGTTTAAGCCGTACGGGCACCATATATTTT. It yields the protein CASSLSRTGTIYF.

This clonotype has just a few counts. The V gene is TRBV15, the J gene TRBJ2-1; 8 positions agree with TRBD2. The CDR3 length is 15 residues. The germline CDR1 and CDR2 sequences are LNHNV and YYDKDF (reference sequence). Trimming removed 6 bases from V and 6 bases from J; junction bases left unmatched: 10. The CDR3 sequence is CATSSGLGLGNEQFF. CDR3 coding DNA: TGTGCCACCAGTTCGGGACTAGGGCTTGGCAATGAGCAGTTCTTC.

The chain has TRBV6-5 and TRBJ2-5; D may match TRBD1 or TRBD2 (5 bases each). With 2 bases removed from V and 1 base from J, the gap between germline ends came to 11 bases. The CDR3 consists of 15 residues. Germline CDR1 reads MNHEY; CDR2 reads SVGAGI. The CDR3 DNA sequence: TGTGCCAGCAGTTACCTCGGGGCCCTCCAAGAGACCCAGTACTTC. It specifies CASSYLGALQETQYF.

The table lists this clonotype with many counts. This chain links TRBV6-2 or TRBV6-3 with TRBJ2-7; perhaps TRBD1 as D (5 bases). CDR3 length: 14 residues. The germline V gene has CDR1 MNHEY and CDR2 SVGEGT. The V end was cut by 2 bases, the J end by 2 bases, with 10 bases between. The CDR3 is CASSYGQGPYEQYV. The CDR3 region has the DNA TGTGCCAGCAGTTACGGTCAGGGCCCCTACGAGCAGTACGTC.

The V and J genes are TRBV5-1 and TRBJ2-5; no reliable D call. This CDR3 region has 16 residues. Trimming removed 4 bases at V and 4 bases at J, with 20 bases between. The germline V gene has CDR1 SGHRS and CDR2 YFSETQ. CDR3 DNA: TGCGCCAGCAGCCCAAGGGCCATGGGTTCTGGAGAGACCCAGTACTTC. Translation: CASSPRAMGSGETQYF.